These 9 T cell receptor beta chains share one sample of origin, sequenced in a study of T cell responses to AZD1222 COVID-19 vaccine. Using immunoSEQ multiplex PCR, the repertoire was profiled, and TCRdb retains in-frame clones only, with some absent. The sample lists some 120,000 clones; approximately 86% were seen once. The sequencing here drew on peripheral blood, taken on day 0 of AZD1222 vaccination. These receptors were obtained from an adult in good health.

This clone came up a few times. The chain joins TRBV7-2 to TRBJ2-7, with D perhaps TRBD1 (6 bases). V was pared by 5 bases and J by 0 bases, with 11 bases between. Germline lookup yields CDR1 SGHTA and CDR2 FQGNSA. This CDR3 comprises 14 residues. The CDR3 spells CASSLDRYSYEQYF. CDR3 bases: TGTGCCAGCAGCCTCGACAGGTACTCCTACGAGCAGTACTTC.

The CDR3: CASTALQARGPQHF. The CDR3 DNA sequence: TGTGCCAGTACCGCTCTCCAGGCCCGGGGGCCCCAGCATTTT. The chain carries TRBV19 and TRBJ1-5; unclear D gene. V shed 7 bases and J shed 9 bases, with 19 bases lying between them. This CDR3 comprises 14 residues. The germline gives CDR1 LNHDA, CDR2 SQIVND (reference sequence).

The J gene is TRBJ2-2, the V gene TRBV7-2; 8 bases line up with TRBD2. Losses at the gene ends were 5 bases for V and 1 base for J; bases not matched to a gene: 9. This CDR3 contains 17 residues. The V gene's germline CDR1 is SGHTA and CDR2 FQGNSA. The CDR3 reads CASSPYFSGGNTGELFF. Here the CDR3 DNA reads TGTGCCAGCAGCCCCTACTTCAGCGGGGGGAACACCGGGGAGCTGTTTTTT.

V is TRBV7-2 and J is TRBJ2-4, with D unresolved. V was pared by 7 bases and J by 1 base, with 2 bases between. The CDR3 length is 11 residues. The germline CDR1 and CDR2 sequences are SGHTA and FQGNSA. CDR3: CASTAKNIQYF. The CDR3 DNA sequence: TGTGCCAGCACCGCCAAAAACATTCAGTACTTC.

This clone was picked up one time. The chain links TRBV7-9 to TRBJ2-5; D unresolved. Trimming removed 0 bases from V and 2 bases from J, with 10 bases in between. The V gene's germline CDR1 is SEHNR and CDR2 FQNEAQ (reference sequence). The CDR3 loop spans 15 amino acids. In DNA, the CDR3 is TGTGCCAGCAGCTTAGCGATAACAGTACAAGAGACCCAGTACTTC. It translates to CASSLAITVQETQYF.

The CDR3 DNA sequence: TGTGCCAGCAGCCGGGCTGGGGTAGCGGCTAGCACAGATACGCAGTATTTT. Encoded protein: CASSRAGVAASTDTQYF. The V gene is TRBV11-2, the J gene TRBJ2-3; D might be TRBD2 (6 bases). Trimming left V 5 bases short and J 0 bases short, with 18 bases between. The germline CDR1 and CDR2 sequences are SGHAT and FQNNGV. This CDR3 contains 17 residues.

This chain links TRBV6-2 or TRBV6-3 with TRBJ1-1; 7 bases map to TRBD1. The germline CDR1 and CDR2 sequences are MNHEY and SVGEGT. The CDR3 runs 15 residues. The junction had 9 bases not matched to a gene; V was cut back by 5 bases and J by 3 bases. As DNA, the CDR3 is TGTGCCAGCAGTCAACCGACAGGGTCTTACACTGAAGCTTTCTTT. Its translation is CASSQPTGSYTEAFF.

The chain has TRBV5-1 and TRBJ1-1; perhaps TRBD1 as D (5 bases). Per the germline V gene, CDR1 is SGHRS and CDR2 is YFSETQ. Trimming pared 6 bases from V and 0 bases from J, leaving 9 bases between. The CDR3 extends over 13 amino acids. The CDR3 DNA reads TGCGCCAGCAAGACAGAGATGAACACTGAAGCTTTCTTT. Residues: CASKTEMNTEAFF.

This chain links TRBV7-8 with TRBJ2-5; 10 nucleotides align to TRBD2. Germline values: CDR1 SGHVS, CDR2 FQNEAQ. The trim removed 2 bases at V and 3 bases at J, leaving 3 bases unmatched. This CDR3 is built from 15 residues. CDR3 nucleotides: TGTGCCAGCAGCTTACTAGCGGGGGCCAAAGAGACCCAGTACTTC. Translating gives CASSLLAGAKETQYF.